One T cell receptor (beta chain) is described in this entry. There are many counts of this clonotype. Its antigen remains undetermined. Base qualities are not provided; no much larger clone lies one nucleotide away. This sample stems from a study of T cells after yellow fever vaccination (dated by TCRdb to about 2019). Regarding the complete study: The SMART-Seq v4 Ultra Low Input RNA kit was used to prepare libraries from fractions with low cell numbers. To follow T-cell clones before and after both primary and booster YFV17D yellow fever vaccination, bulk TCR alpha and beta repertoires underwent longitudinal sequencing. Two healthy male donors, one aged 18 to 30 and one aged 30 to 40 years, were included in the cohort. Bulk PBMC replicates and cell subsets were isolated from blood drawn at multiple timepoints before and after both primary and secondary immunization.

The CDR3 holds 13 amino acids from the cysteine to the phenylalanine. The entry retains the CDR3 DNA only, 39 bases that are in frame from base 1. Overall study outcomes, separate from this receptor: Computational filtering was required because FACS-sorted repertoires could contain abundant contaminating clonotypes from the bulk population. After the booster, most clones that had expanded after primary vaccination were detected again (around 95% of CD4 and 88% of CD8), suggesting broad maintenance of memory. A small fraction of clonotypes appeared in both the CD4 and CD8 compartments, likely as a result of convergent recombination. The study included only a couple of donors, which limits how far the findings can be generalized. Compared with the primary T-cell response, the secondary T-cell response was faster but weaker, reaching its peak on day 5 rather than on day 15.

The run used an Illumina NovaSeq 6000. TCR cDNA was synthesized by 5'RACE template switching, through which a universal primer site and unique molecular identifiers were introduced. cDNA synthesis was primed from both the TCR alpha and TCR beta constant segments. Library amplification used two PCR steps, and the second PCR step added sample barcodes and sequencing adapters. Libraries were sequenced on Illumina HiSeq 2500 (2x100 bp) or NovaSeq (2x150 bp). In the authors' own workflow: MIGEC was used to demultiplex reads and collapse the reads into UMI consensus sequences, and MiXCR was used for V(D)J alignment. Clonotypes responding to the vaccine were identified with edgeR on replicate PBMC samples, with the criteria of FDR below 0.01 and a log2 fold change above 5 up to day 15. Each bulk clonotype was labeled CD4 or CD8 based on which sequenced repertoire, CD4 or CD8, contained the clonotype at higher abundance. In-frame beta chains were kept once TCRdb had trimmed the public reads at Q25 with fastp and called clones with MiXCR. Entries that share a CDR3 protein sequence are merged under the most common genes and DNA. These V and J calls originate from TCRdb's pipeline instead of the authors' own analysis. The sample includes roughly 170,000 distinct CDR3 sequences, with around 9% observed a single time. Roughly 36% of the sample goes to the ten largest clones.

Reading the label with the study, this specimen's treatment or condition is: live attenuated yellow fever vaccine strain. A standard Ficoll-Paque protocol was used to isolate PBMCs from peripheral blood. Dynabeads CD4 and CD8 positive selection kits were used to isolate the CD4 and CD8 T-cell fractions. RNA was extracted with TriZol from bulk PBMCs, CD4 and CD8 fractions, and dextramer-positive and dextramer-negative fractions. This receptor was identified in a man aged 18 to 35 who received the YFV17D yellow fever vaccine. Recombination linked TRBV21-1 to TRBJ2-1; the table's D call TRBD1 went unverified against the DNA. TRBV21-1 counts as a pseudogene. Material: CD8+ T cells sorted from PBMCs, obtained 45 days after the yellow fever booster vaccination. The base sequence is TGCCCCCATGGCCTCGGGCGCTACAATGAGCAGTTCTTC. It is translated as CPHGLGRYNEQFF.